This T cell receptor (beta chain) was identified during a study of T cell responses to AZD1222 COVID-19 vaccine (TCRdb year 2021). Context from the whole study: TCR sequencing covered over 230 trial participants: 200 to 210 given two doses of AZD1222 and about 26 given two doses of MenACWY control vaccine. Enrollment into the trials was organized by age into subgroups of 18-55, 56-69 and 70-plus years, and those subgroups contained about 160, 30 and 59 TCR-sequenced participants, respectively. Here is what the overall study found, with its caveats: Nearly half of unique spike-specific TCRs reportedly recognized epitopes outside regions mutated in the B.1.351 and B.1.1.7 variants. The 56-69-year group was small, and its depth increase did not reach significance, likely because of low power. The whole spike protein was spanned by vaccine-associated CD4 TCRs, and dominant responses were seen in regions 160-218 and 743-854. Participants were mostly white British and included more females than males, and it was suggested by the authors that clonal diversity may have been underestimated. A significant rise in spike-specific TCR breadth and depth was observed after two AZD1222 doses relative to day 0 and relative to MenACWY recipients. Because no day 14 peak-response samples were available, the repertoires could be characterized only after the peak T cell response. Conclusions about previously exposed vaccinees are limited, since just 6 or 7 AZD1222 recipients were seropositive for SARS-CoV-2 at baseline.

Comment on this clone: Its antigen target is currently unknown. Base quality data are lacking; no much larger clone is found one base away.

From the germline V gene, CDR1 is MGHDK and CDR2 is SYGVNS. At the junction V is shortened by 4 bases and J by 1 base; bases outside the gene matches: 11. The CDR3 contains 17 residues, cysteine and phenylalanine counted. Only the CDR3 region is kept as DNA, spanning 51 bases read in frame from base 1. The CDR3 regions of human TCRbeta chains were subjected to immunosequencing. Concerning the study's data processing: TCRs in the repertoires were compared against a reference library of SARS-CoV-2-specific TCRs that had been generated with the MIRA antigen-specificity platform. Breadth meant the fraction of unique TCRs that were SARS-CoV-2-associated, whereas depth meant the fraction of total T cells that were SARS-CoV-2-associated. Using the MIRA data, each spike-specific TCR was mapped to the spike region that the TCR reacts to and placed in a CD4 or CD8 class. Log10-transformed breadth and depth values were compared by one-way ANOVA with Sidak's multiple comparisons tests. In its TCRdb copy, this immuneACCESS table keeps in-frame sequences only and misses some clones. Where compared with another copy, unresolved V genes explain less than half of these, and the others have no known cause. That table is the source of V, J and clone size, and D and trimming were worked out from the DNA. The sample table contains under 200,000 clones; only one count was recorded for about nine tenths of them. 2.5% to 3% of the sample belongs to the ten largest clones.

The sample's time point label, decoded: baseline before first vaccination. The sample's treatment or condition label is to be understood as: meningococcal conjugate vaccine given as trial control. Vaccinee samples were obtained from the UK trials COV001 and COV002, which included a single-blind randomized controlled phase 2/3 trial of AZD1222 (ChAdOx1 nCoV-19) in healthy adults. For TCRbeta chain sequencing, PBMC samples were collected from trial participants at day 0 and at day 28 after the second dose. Sequences were derived from peripheral blood, sampled on day 0 of MenACWY control vaccination. The receptor was isolated from an adult in good health. The V gene is TRBV25-1 and the J gene is TRBJ2-7, with TRBD1 identical over 9 junction bases. In nucleotide form, the sequence is TGTGCCAGCAGTGGTGGGAAGGACAGGGGTAGATCCTACGAGCAGTACTTC. Translated, this gives CASSGGKDRGRSYEQYF.